This T cell receptor beta chain was sequenced during a study of CD8 T cells in Susac syndrome. As for the study in general: Treatment at blood withdrawal was none, corticosteroids, or intravenous immunoglobulin alone in Susac syndrome patients.

This clonotype appeared once. As yet, its antigen is unknown. Negative isolation yielded the CD8+ and CD4+ T cells, while FACS enriched the TEMRA cells. Random hexamers were used to reverse transcribe an amount of about 0.5 to 1 ug RNA. TCRdb redid the calling of the immunoSEQ multiplex PCR reads with MiXCR, one entry per CDR3 protein. This table has about 130,000 distinct CDR3 sequences, around 96% appearing once. Trimming took 5 bases from V and 4 from J; bases not matched to a gene: 11. The V gene's germline CDR1 is SEHNR and CDR2 FQNEAQ (reference sequence). This CDR3 comprises 15 residues. The study's findings and limits: Among active patients and in TEMRA cells, CD8+ clonal expansion in Susac reached its peak.

Sequencing used CD8+ T cells from PBMCs. The sequence came from a human donor with Susac syndrome. The gene calls are TRBV7-9 and TRBJ2-7; 7 nucleotides match TRBD2. The CDR3 here is CASSASSGLLYEQYF. Written as DNA, the CDR3 is TGTGCCAGCAGCGCCTCTAGCGGACTACTGTACGAGCAGTACTTC.